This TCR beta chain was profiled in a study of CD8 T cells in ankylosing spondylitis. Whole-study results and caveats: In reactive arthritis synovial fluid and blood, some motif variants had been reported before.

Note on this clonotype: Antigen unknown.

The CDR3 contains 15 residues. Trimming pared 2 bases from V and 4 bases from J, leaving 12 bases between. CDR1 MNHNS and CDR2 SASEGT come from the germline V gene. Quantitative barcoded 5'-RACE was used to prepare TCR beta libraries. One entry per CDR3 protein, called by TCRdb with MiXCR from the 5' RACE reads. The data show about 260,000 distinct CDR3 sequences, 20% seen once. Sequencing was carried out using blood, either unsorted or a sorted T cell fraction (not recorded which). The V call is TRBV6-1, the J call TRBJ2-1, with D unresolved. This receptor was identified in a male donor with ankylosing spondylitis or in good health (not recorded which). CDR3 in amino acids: CASSEYGRKYNEQFF. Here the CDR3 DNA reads TGTGCCAGCAGTGAATATGGCAGAAAATACAATGAGCAGTTCTTC.